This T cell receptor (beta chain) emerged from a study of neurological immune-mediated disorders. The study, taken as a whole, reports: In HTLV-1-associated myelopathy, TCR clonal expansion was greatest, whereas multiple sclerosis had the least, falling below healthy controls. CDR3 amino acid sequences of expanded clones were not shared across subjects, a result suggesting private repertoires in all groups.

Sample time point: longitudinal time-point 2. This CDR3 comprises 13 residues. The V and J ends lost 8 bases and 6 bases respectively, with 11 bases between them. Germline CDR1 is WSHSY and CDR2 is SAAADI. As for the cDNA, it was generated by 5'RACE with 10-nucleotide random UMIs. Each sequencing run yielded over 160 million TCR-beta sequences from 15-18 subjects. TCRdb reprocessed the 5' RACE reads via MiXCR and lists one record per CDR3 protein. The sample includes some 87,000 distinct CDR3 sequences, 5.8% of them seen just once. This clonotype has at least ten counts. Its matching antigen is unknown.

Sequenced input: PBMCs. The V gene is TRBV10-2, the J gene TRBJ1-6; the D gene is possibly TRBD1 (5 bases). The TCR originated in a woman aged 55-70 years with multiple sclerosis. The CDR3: CASRRGSNSPLHF. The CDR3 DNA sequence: TGCGCCAGCCGCCGGGGGTCTAATTCACCCCTCCACTTT.